The 2 T cell receptor beta chains below all came from one sample that was sequenced in a study of OX40 agonist ivuxolimab in advanced cancers. Profiled with immunoSEQ multiplex PCR; TCRdb holds only in-frame clones, not every one. The sample shows about 72,000 clones, under 90% of them seen only once. Sequencing used CD4+ or CD8+ T cells sorted from blood, obtained in a trial of the OX40 agonist ivuxolimab. The receptors come from an adult with an advanced solid tumor such as melanoma, head and neck, liver or kidney cancer.

The gene calls are TRBV18 and TRBJ2-3; D gene unclear. Germline CDR1 KGHSH, CDR2 LQKENI. V lost 2 bases and J lost 4, with 4 bases in between. This CDR3 contains 12 residues. The chain's CDR3 is CASSPSADTQYF. The CDR3 region has the DNA TGTGCCAGCTCACCAAGCGCAGATACGCAGTATTTT.

V and J are TRBV2 and TRBJ2-1, with 11 bases lining up with TRBD2. Germline loops: CDR1 SNHLY, CDR2 FYNNEI. Germline trimming cut 4 bases from V and 5 bases from J; bases unmatched to any gene: 4. CDR3 length: 15 amino acids. The CDR3: CASSARLAGNNEQFF. The CDR3 DNA follows: TGTGCCAGCAGTGCTAGACTAGCGGGGAACAATGAGCAGTTCTTC.